What follows is one TCR beta chain and its context. Its target is not known. The sample originates from a study of regulatory T cells in long-lasting Graves disease. Findings and limits, study-wide: Persistent Graves' patients showed less TCR diversity than newly diagnosed patients showed. Persistent disease preferred TRBV28, TRBJ1-2 and TRBJ2-5.

TCR beta libraries were built with iRepertoire HTBI primers and Arm-PCR of CDR3 regions. TCRdb redid the calling of the multiplex PCR reads with MiXCR, one entry per CDR3 protein. The table has about 660,000 distinct CDR3 sequences, around 32% seen once; the top ten hold 42%. This sample's time point: persistent/refractory GD, antithyroid drugs over 5 years with positive TRAb. Generation of the TCR library employed RNA extracted from PBMCs. Germline CDR1 MNHEY, CDR2 SVGEGT. V was clipped by 9 bases and J by 4 bases; unmatched bases: 5. The CDR3 is 14 residues long. This material consisted of peripheral blood mononuclear cells (PBMCs), taken when the disease was refractory, from a patient treated with antithyroid drugs. This sequence joins TRBV6-2 or TRBV6-3 and TRBJ2-4, with 11 bases aligning to TRBD2. The clonotype was recovered from a female donor with Graves disease. DNA of the CDR3: TGTGCCAGGCTCCCTAGCGGGAGGAAAAACATTCAGTACTTC. Translating gives CARLPSGRKNIQYF.